This T cell receptor (beta chain) comes out of a study of OX40 agonist ivuxolimab in advanced cancers. Study-level background: Intravenous ivuxolimab at 0.01 to 10 mg/kg was given to patients every 2 weeks. Prior anti-PD-1, anti-PD-L1 or anti-CTLA-4 therapy was allowed; 40% to 50% had some. Study-wide results and limits: On average, CD8+ T cells showed a greater number of expanded clones than CD4+.

About this clone: No antigen is known for it.

The assay was immunoSEQ multiplex PCR, and TCRdb's table has in-frame clones only and misses some. The sample includes 50,000 to 65,000 clones, around 88% of them seen just once. The ends were cut back, 7 bases at V and 0 bases at J, with 10 bases in the middle. CDR1 is MNHEY and CDR2 is SVGAGI in the germline V gene. The CDR3 sequence is 14 residues long. The clonotype originates from an adult with an advanced solid tumor such as melanoma, head and neck, liver or kidney cancer. Sequenced material: CD4+ or CD8+ T cells sorted from blood, taken in a trial of the OX40 agonist ivuxolimab. The chain joins TRBV6-5 to TRBJ1-5; a possible D gene is TRBD1 (5 bases). Here the CDR3 reads CASKAGVSNQPQHF. In DNA form, the CDR3 reads TGTGCCAGCAAGGCGGGGGTTAGCAATCAGCCCCAGCATTTT.